The sequence of this TCR beta chain was determined in a study of T cell responses to AZD1222 COVID-19 vaccine. General observations from the study: Regions left unmutated in variants are reportedly the target of nearly half of spike-specific TCRs. White British people made up most donors, females outnumbered males, and clonal diversity was possibly underestimated. At 160-218 and 743-854, vaccine-associated CD4 TCRs were dominant, and they spanned spike.

As concerns this clone: Antigen specificity is unknown.

Assay: immunoSEQ multiplex PCR; the TCRdb copy retains only in-frame clones and omits some. The sample records about 190,000 clones, 90% to 95% being singletons. This CDR3 region has 15 residues. V was cut by 5 bases and J by 2 bases, with 14 bases left in between. Germline loops: CDR1 SGHVS, CDR2 FQNEAQ. This sample comprised peripheral blood, obtained on day 0 of AZD1222 vaccination. This chain links TRBV7-8 with TRBJ2-3, with a possible D match to TRBD2 (6 bases). The TCR sequence derives from an adult in good health. CDR3 protein: CASSAMTRSTDTQYF. CDR3 bases: TGTGCCAGCAGCGCCATGACTAGATCCACAGATACGCAGTATTTT.